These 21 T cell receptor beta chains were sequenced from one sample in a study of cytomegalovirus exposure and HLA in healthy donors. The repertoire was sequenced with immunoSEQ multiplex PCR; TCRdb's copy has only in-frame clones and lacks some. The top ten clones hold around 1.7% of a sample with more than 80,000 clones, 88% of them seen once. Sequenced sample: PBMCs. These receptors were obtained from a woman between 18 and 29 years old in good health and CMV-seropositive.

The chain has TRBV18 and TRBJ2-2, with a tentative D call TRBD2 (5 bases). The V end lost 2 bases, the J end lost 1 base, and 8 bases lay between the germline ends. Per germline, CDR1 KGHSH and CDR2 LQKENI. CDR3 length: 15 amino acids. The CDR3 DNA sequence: TGTGCCAGCTCACCAGGGAGCGGGAACACCGGGGAGCTGTTTTTT. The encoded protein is CASSPGSGNTGELFF.

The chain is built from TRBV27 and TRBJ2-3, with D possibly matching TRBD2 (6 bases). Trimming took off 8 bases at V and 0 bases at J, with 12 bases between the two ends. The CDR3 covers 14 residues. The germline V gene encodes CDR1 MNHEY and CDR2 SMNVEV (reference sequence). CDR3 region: CASRSGTSTDTQYF. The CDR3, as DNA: TGTGCCAGCCGTAGCGGAACTAGCACAGATACGCAGTATTTT.

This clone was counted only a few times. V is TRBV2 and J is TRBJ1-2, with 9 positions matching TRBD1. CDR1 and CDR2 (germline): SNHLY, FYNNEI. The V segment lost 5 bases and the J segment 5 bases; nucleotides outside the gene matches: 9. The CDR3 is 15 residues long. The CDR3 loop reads CASSTQGAGYYGYTF. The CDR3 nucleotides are TGTGCCAGCAGTACACAGGGGGCTGGTTATTATGGCTACACCTTC. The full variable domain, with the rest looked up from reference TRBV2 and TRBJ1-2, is EPEVTQTPSHQVTQMGQEVILRCVPISNHLYFYWYRQILGQKVEFLVSFYNNEISEKSEIFDDQFSVERPDGSNFTLKIRSTKLEDSAMYFCASSTQGAGYYGYTFGSGTRLTVV.

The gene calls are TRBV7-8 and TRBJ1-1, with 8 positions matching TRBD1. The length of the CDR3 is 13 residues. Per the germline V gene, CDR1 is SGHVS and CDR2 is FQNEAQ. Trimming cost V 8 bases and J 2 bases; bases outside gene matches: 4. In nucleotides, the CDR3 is TGTGCCAGCCTCGGGACAGGAAACACTGAAGCTTTCTTT. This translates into CASLGTGNTEAFF.

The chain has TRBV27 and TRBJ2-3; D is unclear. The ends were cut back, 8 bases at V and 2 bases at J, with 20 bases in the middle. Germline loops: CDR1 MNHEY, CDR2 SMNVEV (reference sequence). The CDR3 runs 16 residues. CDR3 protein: CASPFIPVMFTDTQYF. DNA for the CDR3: TGTGCCAGCCCTTTTATCCCAGTGATGTTCACAGATACGCAGTATTTT.

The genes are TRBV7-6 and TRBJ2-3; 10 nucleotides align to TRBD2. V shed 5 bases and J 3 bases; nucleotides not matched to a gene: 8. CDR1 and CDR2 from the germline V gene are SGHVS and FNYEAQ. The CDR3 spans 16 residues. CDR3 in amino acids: CASSPAAGGWTDTQYF. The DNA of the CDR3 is TGTGCCAGCAGCCCGGCAGCGGGGGGGTGGACAGATACGCAGTATTTT.

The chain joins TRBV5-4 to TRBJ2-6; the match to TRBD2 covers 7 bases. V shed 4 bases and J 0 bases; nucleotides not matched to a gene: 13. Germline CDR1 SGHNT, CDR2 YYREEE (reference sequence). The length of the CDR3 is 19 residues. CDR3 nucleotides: TGTGCCAGCAGCCCGGGGCTAAAGCGGGGAGTCTCTGGGGCCAACGTCCTGACTTTC. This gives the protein CASSPGLKRGVSGANVLTF.

The CDR3 sequence: CASGQNTGELFF. The CDR3 DNA reads TGTGCTAGCGGGCAGAACACCGGGGAGCTGTTTTTT. The rearrangement uses TRBV7-7 and TRBJ2-2, with 7 bases aligning to TRBD2. Germline CDR1 is SSHAT and CDR2 is FNYEAQ (reference sequence). This CDR3 is 12 amino acids long.

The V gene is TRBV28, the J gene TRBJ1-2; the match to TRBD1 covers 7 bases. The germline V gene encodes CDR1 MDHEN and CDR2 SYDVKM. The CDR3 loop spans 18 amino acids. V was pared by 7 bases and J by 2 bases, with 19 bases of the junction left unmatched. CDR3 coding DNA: TGTGCCAGCACCTTTACGGTACAGGGGAACCTCCCCAACTATGGCTACACCTTC. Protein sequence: CASTFTVQGNLPNYGYTF.

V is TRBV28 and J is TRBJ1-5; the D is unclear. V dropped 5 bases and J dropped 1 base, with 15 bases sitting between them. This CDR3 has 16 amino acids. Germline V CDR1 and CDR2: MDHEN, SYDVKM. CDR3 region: CASSPLRPGSNQPQHF. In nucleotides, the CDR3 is TGTGCCAGCAGTCCCCTCCGGCCGGGAAGCAATCAGCCCCAGCATTTT.

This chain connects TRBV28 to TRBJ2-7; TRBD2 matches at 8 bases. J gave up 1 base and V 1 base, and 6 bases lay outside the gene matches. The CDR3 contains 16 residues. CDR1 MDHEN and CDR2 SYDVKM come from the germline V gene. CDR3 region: CASSLSAGGGSYEQYF. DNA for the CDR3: TGTGCCAGCAGTTTATCCGCGGGGGGAGGATCCTACGAGCAGTACTTC.

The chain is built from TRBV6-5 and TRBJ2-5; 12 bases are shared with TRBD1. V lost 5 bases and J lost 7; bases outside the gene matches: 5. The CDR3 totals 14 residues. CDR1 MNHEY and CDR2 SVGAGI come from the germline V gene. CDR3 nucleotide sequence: TGTGCCAGCAGTCTGGGACAGGGGGCCGGGACCCAGTACTTC. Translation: CASSLGQGAGTQYF.

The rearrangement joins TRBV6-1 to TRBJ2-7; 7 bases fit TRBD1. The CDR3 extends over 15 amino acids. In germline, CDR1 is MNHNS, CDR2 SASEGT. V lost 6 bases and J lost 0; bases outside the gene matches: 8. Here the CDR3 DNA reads TGTGCCAGCAGCCTAACAGGGGCCAGCTCCTACGAGCAGTACTTC. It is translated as CASSLTGASSYEQYF.

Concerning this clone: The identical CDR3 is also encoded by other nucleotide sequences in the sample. The CDR3 spells CASSQDSGVTEAFF. The CDR3, as DNA: TGCGCCAGCAGCCAAGATTCGGGGGTTACTGAAGCTTTCTTT. The chain links TRBV4-3 to TRBJ1-1; weak D call: TRBD1 (5 bases). The germline CDR1 and CDR2 sequences are LGHNA and YSLEER. The CDR3 spans 14 residues. V lost 0 bases and J 5 bases, leaving 10 bases between the germline ends.

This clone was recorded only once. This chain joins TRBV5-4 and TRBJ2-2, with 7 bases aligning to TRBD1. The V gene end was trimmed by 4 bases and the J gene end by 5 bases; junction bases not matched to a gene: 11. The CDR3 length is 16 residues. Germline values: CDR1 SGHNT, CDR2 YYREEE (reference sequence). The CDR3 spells CASSRPGQEMTGELFF. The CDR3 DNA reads TGTGCCAGCAGCCGTCCCGGACAGGAGATGACCGGGGAGCTGTTTTTT.

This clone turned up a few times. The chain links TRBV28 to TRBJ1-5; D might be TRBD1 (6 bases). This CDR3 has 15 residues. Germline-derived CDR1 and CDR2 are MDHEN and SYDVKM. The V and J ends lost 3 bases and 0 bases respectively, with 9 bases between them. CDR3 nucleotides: TGTGCCAGCAGTTTGTCAGGGGTTAGCAATCAGCCCCAGCATTTT. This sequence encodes CASSLSGVSNQPQHF.

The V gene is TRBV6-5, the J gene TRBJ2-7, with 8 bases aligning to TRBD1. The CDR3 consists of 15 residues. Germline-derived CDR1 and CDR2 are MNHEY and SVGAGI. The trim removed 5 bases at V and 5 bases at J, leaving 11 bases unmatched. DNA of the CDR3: TGTGCCAGCAGTGCCTCCGGGACAGGCATCAACGAGCAGTACTTC. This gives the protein CASSASGTGINEQYF.

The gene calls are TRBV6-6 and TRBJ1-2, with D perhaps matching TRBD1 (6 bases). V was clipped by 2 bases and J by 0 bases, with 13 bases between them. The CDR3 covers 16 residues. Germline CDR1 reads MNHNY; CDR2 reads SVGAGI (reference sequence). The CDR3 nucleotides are TGTGCCAGCAGTTACCTGGACAGAGCATCTAACTATGGCTACACCTTC. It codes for CASSYLDRASNYGYTF.

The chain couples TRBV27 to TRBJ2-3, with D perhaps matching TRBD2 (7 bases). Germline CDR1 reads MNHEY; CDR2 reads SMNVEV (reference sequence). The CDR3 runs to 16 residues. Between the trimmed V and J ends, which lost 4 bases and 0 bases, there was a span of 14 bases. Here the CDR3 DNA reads TGTGCCAGCAGTTCACGGGGGGCCACTAGCACAGATACGCAGTATTTT. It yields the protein CASSSRGATSTDTQYF.

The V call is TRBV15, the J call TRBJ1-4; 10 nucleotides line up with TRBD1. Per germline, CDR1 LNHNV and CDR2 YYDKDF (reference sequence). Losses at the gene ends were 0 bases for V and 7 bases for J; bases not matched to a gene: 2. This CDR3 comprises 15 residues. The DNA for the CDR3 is TGTGCCACCAGCAGAGAGGGGACAGGGGTTGAAAAACTGTTTTTT. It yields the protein CATSREGTGVEKLFF.

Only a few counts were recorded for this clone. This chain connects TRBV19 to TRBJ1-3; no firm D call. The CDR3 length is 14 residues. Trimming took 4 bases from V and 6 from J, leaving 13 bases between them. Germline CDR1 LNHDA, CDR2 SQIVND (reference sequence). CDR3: CASSNPTTENTIYF. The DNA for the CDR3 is TGTGCCAGTAGTAATCCGACAACGGAAAACACCATATATTTT.